This T cell receptor beta chain was sequenced during a study of OX40 agonist ivuxolimab in advanced cancers. Overall study context: One patient with hepatocellular carcinoma and two with cutaneous melanoma, three in all, had partial responses. Overall study results and limits: Both blood CD4+ and CD8+ T cells showed clonal growth by week 6 at 0.1 to 3.0 mg/kg.

TCRdb's copy holds only in-frame clones and misses some; the assay was immunoSEQ multiplex PCR. This table holds tens of thousands of clones, roughly nine tenths found once. Of note for this clone: Its antigen remains unidentified.

In germline, CDR1 is SNHLY, CDR2 FYNNEI. V lost 8 bases, J lost 4 bases, and 20 bases lay in between. This CDR3 has 15 residues. The receptor's source is an adult with an advanced solid tumor such as melanoma, head and neck, liver or kidney cancer. The V gene is TRBV2, the J gene TRBJ2-5; D possibly matches TRBD1 or TRBD2 (5 bases each). Sequenced here: CD4+ or CD8+ T cells sorted from blood, sampled in a trial of the OX40 agonist ivuxolimab. The CDR3 reads CASRLMGVLGETQYF. As DNA, the CDR3 is TGTGCCAGCCGACTCATGGGGGTCCTCGGAGAGACCCAGTACTTC. Full variable domain (missing parts from reference TRBV2 and TRBJ2-5): EPEVTQTPSHQVTQMGQEVILRCVPISNHLYFYWYRQILGQKVEFLVSFYNNEISEKSEIFDDQFSVERPDGSNFTLKIRSTKLEDSAMYFCASRLMGVLGETQYFGPGTRLLVL.